The 18 T cell receptor beta chains below all came from one sample that was sequenced in a study of cytomegalovirus exposure and HLA in healthy donors. The PCR employed 60 Vbeta primers together with 13 Jbeta primers. Using immunoSEQ multiplex PCR, the repertoire was profiled, and TCRdb retains in-frame clones only, with some absent. The table records some 180,000 clones, roughly 80% of them present only once. The specimen was PBMCs. Receptors were obtained from a woman aged 18-29 years in good health and CMV-seronegative.

This chain connects TRBV5-4 to TRBJ2-3; 8 positions match TRBD1. The junction had 8 bases not matched to a gene; V was cut back by 5 bases and J by 0 bases. CDR1 SGHNT and CDR2 YYREEE come from the germline V gene (reference sequence). The CDR3 is 16 amino acids. CDR3 residues: CASRPGTGSSTDTQYF. The CDR3 nucleotides read TGTGCCAGCAGGCCGGGGACAGGCAGTAGCACAGATACGCAGTATTTT.

This chain links TRBV29-1 with TRBJ1-1, with 7 positions matching TRBD1. The ends lost 4 bases at V and 3 bases at J; junction bases unmatched: 5. The CDR3 is made up of 13 amino acids. Looked up from germline, CDR1 is SQVTM and CDR2 is ANQGSEA. The CDR3 coding sequence is TGCAGCGTTGCCCAGGGGGACCACACTGAAGCTTTCTTT. It yields the protein CSVAQGDHTEAFF.

Notes on this clone: In the same sample, other DNA sequences code for this CDR3. The V call is TRBV9, the J call TRBJ2-7, with D unclear. The germline V gene encodes CDR1 SGDLS and CDR2 YYNGEE. The CDR3 runs 15 residues. Trimming pared 4 bases from V and 1 base from J, leaving 15 bases between. CDR3 DNA: TGTGCCAGCAGCCCCCTAGAGAAGTGGTCCTACGAGCAGTACTTC. Translation gives CASSPLEKWSYEQYF.

This clone is a singleton in its sample. The chain employs TRBV6-5 and TRBJ2-2, with D possibly TRBD2 on 6 matching bases. Deletions cut 0 bases from V and 3 bases from J, with 8 bases between. Germline V gives CDR1 MNHEY, CDR2 SVGAGI. CDR3 size: 15 residues. The CDR3 DNA follows: TGTGCCAGCAGTTACTCCGGGACTTACACCGGGGAGCTGTTTTTT. Amino acids: CASSYSGTYTGELFF.

This chain connects TRBV18 to TRBJ2-2; 11 nucleotides agree with TRBD2. The CDR3 has 15 amino acids. V shed 3 bases, J shed 4 bases, and the junction held 1 base outside the gene matches. Germline CDR1 and CDR2: KGHSH and LQKENI. The DNA for the CDR3 is TGTGCCAGCTCACCGGGACTAGCGGCCACCGGGGAGCTGTTTTTT. Translation: CASSPGLAATGELFF.

A single count supports this clone. V usage is TRBV29-1 and J usage is TRBJ1-1; TRBD1 aligns across 8 bases. V was clipped by 5 bases and J by 7 bases; unmatched bases: 9. Per germline, CDR1 SQVTM and CDR2 ANQGSEA. The CDR3 is made up of 13 amino acids. The CDR3: CSVRTGRENEAFF. The CDR3 coding sequence is TGCAGCGTTCGGACAGGGAGGGAGAATGAAGCTTTCTTT.

The chain carries TRBV7-2 and TRBJ2-1; 8 bases are shared with TRBD1. Trimming cost V 4 bases and J 9 bases; bases outside gene matches: 5. The germline V gene has CDR1 SGHTA and CDR2 FQGNSA. This CDR3 has 13 residues. CDR3 region: CASSSLQGGEQFF. The CDR3 region has the DNA TGTGCCAGCAGCTCGTTACAGGGGGGTGAGCAGTTCTTC.

This clone has just one count. The chain combines TRBV5-6 with TRBJ2-3; 9 bases map to TRBD2. Germline-derived CDR1 and CDR2 are SGHDT and YYEEEE. The CDR3 loop spans 18 amino acids. Trimming cost V 0 bases and J 0 bases; bases outside gene matches: 8. The CDR3 nucleotides read TGTGCCAGCAGCTTGGACCAGACTAGCGGCTCTAGCACAGATACGCAGTATTTT. Amino acids: CASSLDQTSGSSTDTQYF.

The chain employs TRBV30 and TRBJ1-3, with D uncertain. Deletions cut 4 bases from V and 4 bases from J, with 14 bases between. Germline CDR1 is GTSNPN and CDR2 is SVGIG (reference sequence). The CDR3 has 14 residues. This chain's CDR3 is CAWNEAAGGNTIYF. In nucleotides, the CDR3 is TGTGCCTGGAACGAGGCAGCGGGAGGAAACACCATATATTTT.

This clone was detected a few times. The J gene is TRBJ2-7, the V gene TRBV29-1; tentative D call: TRBD2 (6 bases). Germline CDR1 is SQVTM and CDR2 is ANQGSEA. The length of the CDR3 is 14 residues. The CDR3, as DNA: TGCAGGGAGGGATGTCAAGTAGTCTCGTACGAGCAGTACTTC. Amino acid sequence: CREGCQVVSYEQYF.

The rearrangement uses TRBV9 and TRBJ1-1, with D unclear. The CDR3 is 15 amino acids. Trimming took off 0 bases at V and 2 bases at J, with 11 bases between the two ends. Germline V gene data show CDR1 as SGDLS and CDR2 as YYNGEE. The CDR3 sequence is CASSVEEEINTEAFF. In DNA, the CDR3 is TGTGCCAGCAGCGTAGAGGAGGAGATAAACACTGAAGCTTTCTTT.

This chain connects TRBV9 to TRBJ2-5, with 8 nucleotides matching TRBD2. The CDR3 runs to 15 residues. Germline loops: CDR1 SGDLS, CDR2 YYNGEE. The V and J ends lost 0 bases and 5 bases, in that order; junction bases with no gene match: 6. The CDR3 sequence is CASSVVGGAGETQYF. The CDR3 coding sequence is TGTGCCAGCAGCGTAGTCGGGGGGGCAGGGGAGACCCAGTACTTC.

This chain's CDR3 is CASSVVEGSTDTQYF. The CDR3 DNA reads TGTGCCAGCAGCGTAGTTGAGGGAAGCACAGATACGCAGTATTTT. The genes are TRBV9 and TRBJ2-3; D perhaps matches TRBD2 (5 bases). CDR3 length: 15 residues. CDR1 is SGDLS, CDR2 YYNGEE, per germline. V was clipped by 0 bases and J by 0 bases, with 8 bases between them.

This chain links TRBV19 with TRBJ2-3, with a possible D match to TRBD1 (6 bases). The CDR3 is 16 residues long. Germline CDR1 reads LNHDA; CDR2 reads SQIVND (reference sequence). The germline V and J ends were trimmed by 4 bases and 1 base, with 15 bases remaining between them. The chain's CDR3 is CASSTLGRGGTDTQYF. The DNA of the CDR3 is TGTGCCAGTAGTACTCTGGGCAGGGGCGGCACAGATACGCAGTATTTT.

This rearrangement joins TRBV10-1 to TRBJ2-7; D may be TRBD1 (5 bases). Trimming left V 5 bases short and J 3 bases short, with 17 bases between. The germline V gene has CDR1 WNHNN and CDR2 SYGVQD (reference sequence). This CDR3 spans 15 amino acids. The CDR3 bases are TGCGCCAGCAGTCGCGACAGCTCCCAGATCTACGAGCAGTACTTC. Protein: CASSRDSSQIYEQYF.

J is TRBJ1-2 and V is TRBV19; D remains unclear. V gave up 5 bases and J gave up 8 bases, with 15 bases separating them. The CDR3 runs to 13 residues. Per the germline V gene, CDR1 is LNHDA and CDR2 is SQIVND (reference sequence). CDR3 protein: CASSLTRVEGYTF. The CDR3 nucleotides are TGTGCCAGTAGTTTAACACGGGTGGAGGGCTACACCTTC.

The chain recombines TRBV7-8 with TRBJ2-1, with 16 bases aligning to TRBD2. V trimming: 5 bases; J trimming: 4 bases; junction bases outside the gene matches: 5. The CDR3 totals 17 residues. CDR1 is SGHVS, CDR2 FQNEAQ, per germline. For the CDR3, the DNA is TGTGCCAGCAGCCAAGGGACTAGCGGGAGGGCGTACAATGAGCAGTTCTTC. Translating it yields CASSQGTSGRAYNEQFF.

V gene TRBV5-1 combines with J gene TRBJ2-3; D perhaps matches TRBD1 (5 bases). The CDR3 loop spans 14 amino acids. From germline, CDR1 is SGHRS and CDR2 YFSETQ. V was clipped by 5 bases and J by 3 bases, with 13 bases between them. The CDR3: CASRGVVGTDTQYF. The CDR3 region has the DNA TGCGCCAGCAGAGGGGTTGTGGGGACAGATACGCAGTATTTT.